The rows below give T cell receptor beta chains drawn from one sample of a study of blood T cell repertoires in COVID-19. TCRdb's copy holds only in-frame clones and misses some; the assay was immunoSEQ multiplex PCR. This table has hundreds of thousands of clones, about nine tenths appearing once. The sample was PBMCs or T cells enriched from blood (not recorded which). The source is a woman aged 40 to 49 who had recovered from COVID-19. CDR3s include the opening cysteine and the closing phenylalanine or tryptophan. The order of the fields is D gene, J gene, clone size, V gene, CDR3 protein, CDR3 DNA. D genes are given only for firm matches. A row's size may be missing; if present it is once, few, many or a size class.

>NA|TRBJ2-5|NA|TRBV12-3/TRBV12-4
CASSLVGTETQYF
TGTGCCAGCAGTTTAGTCGGGACTGAGACCCAGTACTTC
>TRBD1|TRBJ2-2|NA|TRBV27
CASSSSARGPAGELFF
TGTGCCAGCAGTTCAAGCGCTAGGGGGCCGGCGGGGGAGCTGTTTTTT
>TRBD1|TRBJ2-1|once|TRBV11-3
CASCGTGSNEQFF
TGTGCCAGCTGTGGGACAGGGTCCAATGAGCAGTTCTTC
>NA|TRBJ1-1|NA|TRBV7-9
CASTPKEGAEAFF
TGTGCCAGCACCCCCAAGGAGGGAGCTGAAGCTTTCTTT
>NA|TRBJ1-4|NA|TRBV2
CASIEVQGAKLFF
TGTGCCAGCATCGAGGTACAGGGTGCAAAACTGTTTTTT
>NA|TRBJ2-7|NA|TRBV28
CASRLGEDNYEQYF
TGTGCCAGCAGGCTCGGGGAGGATAACTACGAGCAGTACTTC
>TRBD2|TRBJ2-7|NA|TRBV2
CASRGGLAGYEQYF
TGTGCCAGCAGGGGTGGGCTAGCGGGTTACGAGCAGTACTTC
>NA|TRBJ2-7|few|TRBV5-1
CASSFGNEQYF
TGCGCCAGCAGCTTCGGGAACGAGCAGTACTTC
>NA|TRBJ1-1|NA|TRBV7-9
CASSSDKLNTEAFF
TGTGCCAGCAGCTCCGACAAGTTGAACACTGAAGCTTTCTTT
>NA|TRBJ2-3|NA|TRBV7-2
CASSSQAGLTDTQYF
TGTGCCAGCAGCTCTCAAGCGGGCCTCACAGATACGCAGTATTTT
>NA|TRBJ2-1|NA|TRBV5-1
CASSLSGHYNEQFF
TGCGCCAGCAGCTTATCCGGACACTACAATGAGCAGTTCTTC
>NA|TRBJ1-2|NA|TRBV2
CASVVGQGLRGYTF
TGTGCCAGCGTCGTGGGTCAGGGATTAAGGGGCTACACCTTC
>TRBD2|TRBJ2-7|NA|TRBV7-9
CASSTRLAGAPDYEQYF
TGTGCCAGCAGCACCAGACTAGCGGGAGCGCCAGACTACGAGCAGTACTTC
>TRBD2|TRBJ2-3|NA|TRBV27
CASSYLAGGDTQYF
TGTGCCAGCAGTTACCTAGCGGGGGGAGATACGCAGTATTTT
>NA|TRBJ1-6|NA|TRBV7-3
CASSLNGLNSPLHF
TGTGCCAGCAGCTTGAACGGACTTAATTCACCCCTCCACTTT
>TRBD1|TRBJ2-2|NA|TRBV18
CASSPTQGSQTGELFF
TGTGCCAGCTCACCTACACAGGGGTCGCAAACCGGGGAGCTGTTTTTT